Listed below are T cell receptor beta chains from one sample, sequenced in a study of shared clonotypes between healthy human individuals. Profiling relied on immunoSEQ multiplex PCR, and the TCRdb table lists in-frame clones only, not all of them. Among about 2.2 million clones, 93% were seen once, and the ten largest hold approximately 1.6%. Material for sequencing was naive CD8+ T cells from PBMCs. These receptors originate from a man aged 18 to 35 in good health. Some clones in this sample may be carry-over from other donors' samples. Both conserved end residues are part of each CDR3. D genes are given only for firm matches. The size entry is marked missing in some rows and otherwise reads once, few, many or a size class.

v_call: TRBV7-2; j_call: TRBJ2-1; d_call: TRBD2; clone_size: NA; cdr3_aa: CASSSGLAGVDSYNEQFF; cdr3_nt: TGTGCCAGCAGCTCCGGACTAGCGGGAGTGGACTCCTACAATGAGCAGTTCTTC
v_call: TRBV4-3; j_call: TRBJ2-7; d_call: TRBD2; clone_size: NA; cdr3_aa: CASSHGLASLEQYF; cdr3_nt: TGCGCCAGCAGCCATGGACTAGCGTCCCTCGAGCAGTACTTC
v_call: TRBV29-1; j_call: TRBJ2-3; d_call: NA; clone_size: NA; cdr3_aa: CSVEGHEDRTDTQYF; cdr3_nt: TGCAGCGTTGAAGGGCACGAGGATCGCACAGATACGCAGTATTTT
v_call: TRBV7-2; j_call: TRBJ2-1; d_call: TRBD2; clone_size: NA; cdr3_aa: CASSTRTSGRASEQFF; cdr3_nt: TGTGCCAGCAGCACCCGGACTAGCGGGAGGGCCAGTGAGCAGTTCTTC
v_call: TRBV2; j_call: TRBJ2-7; d_call: NA; clone_size: NA; cdr3_aa: CASRGTGIQYEQYF; cdr3_nt: TGTGCCAGCAGAGGTACAGGGATACAGTACGAGCAGTACTTC
v_call: TRBV29-1; j_call: TRBJ2-3; d_call: NA; clone_size: NA; cdr3_aa: CSVDDRSTDTQYF; cdr3_nt: TGCAGCGTTGATGATCGATCCACAGATACGCAGTATTTT
v_call: TRBV29-1; j_call: TRBJ2-2; d_call: NA; clone_size: NA; cdr3_aa: CSVALSGELFF; cdr3_nt: TGCAGCGTTGCTTTATCCGGGGAGCTGTTTTTT
v_call: TRBV29-1; j_call: TRBJ1-4; d_call: NA; clone_size: NA; cdr3_aa: CSVGWEKLFF; cdr3_nt: TGCAGCGTTGGGTGGGAAAAACTGTTTTTT
v_call: TRBV11-2; j_call: TRBJ1-1; d_call: TRBD1; clone_size: NA; cdr3_aa: CASSFGDRVMNTEAFF; cdr3_nt: TGTGCCAGCAGCTTTGGTGACAGGGTCATGAACACTGAAGCTTTCTTT
v_call: TRBV10-3; j_call: TRBJ2-2; d_call: NA; clone_size: few; cdr3_aa: CAISAANTGELFF; cdr3_nt: TGTGCCATCAGTGCGGCGAACACCGGGGAGCTGTTTTTT
v_call: TRBV10-3; j_call: TRBJ2-2; d_call: NA; clone_size: NA; cdr3_aa: CAIRQGAHGAGELFF; cdr3_nt: TGTGCCATCAGACAGGGCGCGCATGGGGCCGGGGAGCTGTTTTTT
v_call: TRBV6-5; j_call: TRBJ1-1; d_call: NA; clone_size: once; cdr3_aa: CASSYDRSRNTEAFF; cdr3_nt: TGTGCCAGCAGTTACGACCGATCGAGGAACACTGAAGCTTTCTTT
v_call: TRBV11-2; j_call: TRBJ2-5; d_call: NA; clone_size: NA; cdr3_aa: CASSRWSANVRESQETQYF; cdr3_nt: TGTGCCAGCAGCCGGTGGTCTGCGAACGTTCGAGAGTCGCAGGAGACCCAGTACTTC
v_call: TRBV28; j_call: TRBJ1-5; d_call: NA; clone_size: NA; cdr3_aa: CASSSSRGPQHF; cdr3_nt: TGTGCCAGCAGTTCTTCAAGGGGGCCCCAGCATTTT
v_call: TRBV12-5; j_call: TRBJ2-1; d_call: NA; clone_size: NA; cdr3_aa: CASGLALARVVNEQFF; cdr3_nt: TGTGCTAGTGGTTTGGCCCTCGCGCGAGTAGTCAATGAGCAGTTCTTC
v_call: TRBV27; j_call: TRBJ2-7; d_call: NA; clone_size: NA; cdr3_aa: CASSFGRSAYEQYF; cdr3_nt: TGTGCCAGCAGTTTCGGTAGGAGCGCCTACGAGCAGTACTTC
v_call: TRBV7-8; j_call: TRBJ2-1; d_call: NA; clone_size: NA; cdr3_aa: CASSPRVRGGPKDEQFF; cdr3_nt: TGTGCCAGCAGCCCCAGGGTGCGGGGAGGACCCAAAGATGAGCAGTTCTTC
v_call: TRBV15; j_call: TRBJ2-1; d_call: TRBD2; clone_size: NA; cdr3_aa: CATSSRNSGTGGWTQFF; cdr3_nt: TGTGCCACCAGCAGTCGAAATAGCGGGACCGGGGGATGGACGCAGTTCTTC
v_call: TRBV27; j_call: TRBJ1-2; d_call: NA; clone_size: NA; cdr3_aa: CASRWVNGYTF; cdr3_nt: TGTGCCAGCAGATGGGTCAATGGCTACACCTTC
v_call: TRBV6-6; j_call: TRBJ1-1; d_call: NA; clone_size: few; cdr3_aa: CASGGAVNTEAFF; cdr3_nt: TGTGCCAGCGGGGGAGCGGTGAACACTGAAGCTTTCTTT
v_call: TRBV27; j_call: TRBJ2-7; d_call: NA; clone_size: NA; cdr3_aa: CASSLYYGSYEQYF; cdr3_nt: TGTGCCAGCAGTTTATACTACGGTTCCTACGAGCAGTACTTC
v_call: TRBV5-6; j_call: TRBJ2-1; d_call: NA; clone_size: NA; cdr3_aa: CASSIFQRLLYNEQFF; cdr3_nt: TGTGCCAGCAGCATTTTCCAGCGGCTATTATACAATGAGCAGTTCTTC
v_call: TRBV5-1; j_call: TRBJ2-2; d_call: NA; clone_size: NA; cdr3_aa: CASSRSPVANTGELFF; cdr3_nt: TGCGCCAGCAGCCGATCCCCGGTAGCGAACACCGGGGAGCTGTTTTTT
v_call: TRBV6-6; j_call: TRBJ2-7; d_call: TRBD1; clone_size: NA; cdr3_aa: CASSYPGQGNEQYF; cdr3_nt: TGTGCCAGCAGTTACCCGGGACAGGGTAACGAGCAGTACTTC
v_call: TRBV5-5; j_call: TRBJ2-7; d_call: NA; clone_size: NA; cdr3_aa: CASSLGFTQYEQYF; cdr3_nt: TGTGCCAGCAGCTTGGGCTTTACCCAGTACGAGCAGTACTTC
v_call: TRBV7-9; j_call: TRBJ1-5; d_call: NA; clone_size: NA; cdr3_aa: CASTTRGAGYSNQPQHF; cdr3_nt: TGTGCCAGCACCACCAGAGGGGCCGGTTACAGCAATCAGCCCCAGCATTTT
v_call: TRBV29-1; j_call: TRBJ1-1; d_call: TRBD1; clone_size: NA; cdr3_aa: CSARTGISHTEAFF; cdr3_nt: TGCAGCGCCAGGACAGGGATCTCTCACACTGAAGCTTTCTTT
v_call: TRBV27; j_call: TRBJ2-7; d_call: TRBD1; clone_size: NA; cdr3_aa: CASSRRQGAFVGSYEQYF; cdr3_nt: TGTGCCAGCAGCCGTCGACAGGGGGCGTTTGTTGGGTCCTACGAGCAGTACTTC
v_call: TRBV19; j_call: TRBJ2-3; d_call: NA; clone_size: NA; cdr3_aa: CATNPLWSEDAADTQYF; cdr3_nt: TGTGCCACCAACCCCCTTTGGAGCGAGGATGCGGCAGATACGCAGTATTTT
v_call: TRBV13; j_call: TRBJ2-2; d_call: TRBD1; clone_size: NA; cdr3_aa: CASSLIAGGTGELFF; cdr3_nt: TGTGCCAGCAGCTTGATAGCAGGGGGCACCGGGGAGCTGTTTTTT
v_call: TRBV5-1; j_call: TRBJ2-7; d_call: NA; clone_size: once; cdr3_aa: CASSLVGAGEQYF; cdr3_nt: TGCGCCAGCAGCTTGGTGGGGGCAGGCGAGCAGTACTTC
v_call: TRBV28; j_call: TRBJ1-2; d_call: NA; clone_size: NA; cdr3_aa: CASSLSGTGGYTF; cdr3_nt: TGTGCCAGCAGTTTATCCGGGACGGGTGGCTACACCTTC
v_call: TRBV2; j_call: TRBJ2-7; d_call: NA; clone_size: NA; cdr3_aa: CASSDLRTDPEQYF; cdr3_nt: TGTGCCAGCAGTGACCTCCGGACGGACCCCGAGCAGTACTTC
v_call: TRBV6-1; j_call: TRBJ2-3; d_call: TRBD1; clone_size: NA; cdr3_aa: CASSESRDRGFTDTQYF; cdr3_nt: TGTGCCAGCAGTGAATCCCGGGACAGAGGATTCACAGATACGCAGTATTTT
v_call: TRBV28; j_call: TRBJ2-3; d_call: NA; clone_size: once; cdr3_aa: CASTTYPADFTDTQYF; cdr3_nt: TGTGCCAGCACCACTTACCCCGCTGATTTCACAGATACGCAGTATTTT
v_call: TRBV10-3; j_call: TRBJ2-1; d_call: NA; clone_size: NA; cdr3_aa: CAISDYSDNEQFF; cdr3_nt: TGTGCCATCAGTGACTACAGCGACAATGAGCAGTTCTTC
v_call: TRBV30; j_call: TRBJ2-1; d_call: TRBD2; clone_size: NA; cdr3_aa: CAWSVLAGNEQFF; cdr3_nt: TGTGCCTGGAGTGTGCTAGCGGGGAATGAGCAGTTCTTC
v_call: TRBV6-1; j_call: TRBJ2-7; d_call: NA; clone_size: NA; cdr3_aa: CASASSASYEQYF; cdr3_nt: TGTGCCAGCGCATCGTCAGCCTCCTACGAGCAGTACTTC
v_call: TRBV27; j_call: TRBJ2-7; d_call: TRBD2; clone_size: NA; cdr3_aa: CASSFSAGVARYEQYF; cdr3_nt: TGTGCCAGCAGTTTTTCGGCGGGAGTGGCTCGCTACGAGCAGTACTTC
v_call: TRBV2; j_call: TRBJ2-5; d_call: NA; clone_size: NA; cdr3_aa: CANLLAFQETQYF; cdr3_nt: TGTGCCAACTTACTAGCTTTCCAAGAGACCCAGTACTTC
v_call: TRBV7-9; j_call: TRBJ1-2; d_call: NA; clone_size: NA; cdr3_aa: CASSLEGSLYGYTF; cdr3_nt: TGTGCCAGCAGCTTAGAGGGCAGCCTTTATGGCTACACCTTC
v_call: TRBV7-9; j_call: TRBJ2-7; d_call: TRBD2; clone_size: NA; cdr3_aa: CASSSASGSYEQYF; cdr3_nt: TGTGCCAGCAGCTCTGCTAGCGGCTCCTACGAGCAGTACTTC
v_call: TRBV28; j_call: TRBJ2-5; d_call: TRBD2; clone_size: NA; cdr3_aa: CASSFGGRDETQYF; cdr3_nt: TGTGCCAGCAGTTTTGGCGGGAGGGACGAGACCCAGTACTTC
v_call: TRBV6-5; j_call: TRBJ2-1; d_call: TRBD1; clone_size: NA; cdr3_aa: CASRGQGSNNEQFF; cdr3_nt: TGTGCCAGCAGAGGACAGGGGTCAAACAATGAGCAGTTCTTC
v_call: TRBV7-2; j_call: TRBJ2-1; d_call: TRBD1; clone_size: NA; cdr3_aa: CASSLRVWDRGPNEQFF; cdr3_nt: TGTGCCAGCAGCTTACGAGTATGGGACAGGGGGCCTAATGAGCAGTTCTTC
v_call: TRBV5-1; j_call: TRBJ2-2; d_call: NA; clone_size: NA; cdr3_aa: CASTFSGELFF; cdr3_nt: TGCGCCAGCACTTTTAGCGGGGAGCTGTTTTTT
v_call: TRBV7-9; j_call: TRBJ1-4; d_call: TRBD1; clone_size: NA; cdr3_aa: CASSLASPGTGGGGPVF; cdr3_nt: TGTGCCAGCAGCTTAGCATCCCCCGGGACAGGGGGCGGGGGACCTGTTTTT
v_call: TRBV9; j_call: TRBJ1-3; d_call: NA; clone_size: NA; cdr3_aa: CASSGPPGPIYF; cdr3_nt: TGTGCCAGCAGCGGCCCCCCGGGGCCCATATATTTT
v_call: TRBV10-3; j_call: TRBJ2-7; d_call: NA; clone_size: NA; cdr3_aa: CAIRVTRGQGPYEQYF; cdr3_nt: TGTGCCATCAGGGTGACCCGAGGCCAAGGGCCCTACGAGCAGTACTTC
v_call: TRBV9; j_call: TRBJ1-4; d_call: NA; clone_size: NA; cdr3_aa: CASSVGGAWNEKLFF; cdr3_nt: TGTGCCAGCAGCGTAGGGGGGGCTTGGAATGAAAAACTGTTTTTT
v_call: TRBV5-4; j_call: TRBJ2-3; d_call: TRBD2; clone_size: once; cdr3_aa: CASSLATSGFRTDTQYF; cdr3_nt: TGTGCCAGCAGCTTGGCGACTAGCGGGTTCCGCACAGATACGCAGTATTTT
v_call: TRBV14; j_call: TRBJ1-1; d_call: NA; clone_size: NA; cdr3_aa: CASSQDGGLTEAFF; cdr3_nt: TGTGCCAGCAGCCAAGACGGGGGGCTCACTGAAGCTTTCTTT
v_call: TRBV19; j_call: TRBJ2-1; d_call: TRBD2; clone_size: NA; cdr3_aa: CAIGLAGVREQFF; cdr3_nt: TGTGCCATCGGACTAGCGGGAGTTAGGGAGCAGTTCTTC
v_call: TRBV30; j_call: TRBJ2-1; d_call: NA; clone_size: NA; cdr3_aa: CAWSVRNEQFF; cdr3_nt: TGTGCCTGGAGTGTAAGGAATGAGCAGTTCTTC